These 23 T cell receptor beta chains were all obtained from the same sample, sequenced in a study of blood T cells in healthy people across ages. Primed by a sample-barcoded 5' primer and a J-beta primer mix, a second PCR proceeded for about 6 to 11 cycles. Each CDR3 protein gets one entry after TCRdb re-called the 5' RACE reads with MiXCR. This table holds about 2 million distinct CDR3 sequences, about 50% found once. Sequenced sample: blood. These receptors all come from a woman in her 40s in good health.

This clonotype was counted a few times. J is TRBJ2-3 and V is TRBV7-2; 13 positions agree with TRBD2. From germline, CDR1 is SGHTA and CDR2 FQGNSA. This CDR3 is built from 19 residues. J was trimmed by 2 bases and V by 5 bases; bases with no gene match: 13. This CDR3 is CASSHRTSGGRGYTDTQYF. In DNA form, the CDR3 reads TGTGCCAGCAGCCACCGGACTAGCGGGGGCCGGGGGTACACAGATACGCAGTATTTT.

The rearrangement joins TRBV4-2 to TRBJ1-4; possible D gene TRBD1, 6 bases. The V end was cut by 4 bases, the J end by 6 bases, with 15 bases between. The CDR3 has 15 residues. Germline CDR1 reads LGHNA; CDR2 reads YNFKEQ. CDR3 sequence (DNA): TGTGCCAGCAGCCCCAAAGGGGGGCGTGATGAAAAACTGTTTTTT. Translating it yields CASSPKGGRDEKLFF.

This clonotype was seen a few times. This chain links TRBV20-1 with TRBJ2-1; D is possibly TRBD1 or TRBD2 (5 bases each). Germline loops: CDR1 DFQATT, CDR2 SNEGSKA (reference sequence). The CDR3 consists of 10 residues. The V end lost 4 bases, the J end lost 9 bases, and 7 bases lay between the germline ends. CDR3: CSATRGEQFF. The CDR3 DNA reads as TGCAGTGCTACGAGGGGTGAGCAGTTCTTC.

V and J are TRBV20-1 and TRBJ2-5; 12 bases line up with TRBD1. Germline V gene sequence: CDR1 DFQATT, CDR2 SNEGSKA (reference sequence). The CDR3 consists of 14 residues. The V and J ends lost 2 bases and 11 bases, in that order; junction bases with no gene match: 9. The CDR3 DNA reads TGCAGTGCTAGAACCGGGACAGGGGGCCGGGAGCAGTACTTC. Protein sequence: CSARTGTGGREQYF.

The gene calls are TRBV18 and TRBJ1-2; D is uncertain. The germline gives CDR1 KGHSH, CDR2 LQKENI. The CDR3 consists of 14 residues. V was clipped by 2 bases and J by 12 bases, with 19 bases between them. CDR3 DNA sequence: TGTGCCAGCTCACCAGGCGGGCCAGGAAGAGGCCACACCTTC. Translated: CASSPGGPGRGHTF.

The rearrangement uses TRBV7-2 and TRBJ2-1; D is ambiguous. The CDR3 has 14 residues. V was pared by 5 bases and J by 8 bases, with 16 bases between. Per the germline V gene, CDR1 is SGHTA and CDR2 is FQGNSA. CDR3: CASSAGRVVDEQFF. The DNA of the CDR3 is TGTGCCAGCAGCGCCGGACGAGTAGTGGATGAGCAGTTCTTC.

The gene calls are TRBV7-2 and TRBJ1-2, with D perhaps matching TRBD1 (5 bases). CDR3 length: 18 residues. Trimming removed 1 base at V and 4 bases at J, with 22 bases between. The germline CDR1 and CDR2 sequences are SGHTA and FQGNSA. CDR3 in DNA: TGTGCCAGCAGCTTAGTCCCCGCCGGGCAGGGACGACGCTATGGCTACACCTTC. Protein sequence: CASSLVPAGQGRRYGYTF.

This rearrangement joins TRBV20-1 to TRBJ2-1; D could derive from TRBD1 or TRBD2 (5 bases each). The CDR3 consists of 12 residues. The germline V and J ends were trimmed by 1 base and 9 bases, with 10 bases remaining between them. Germline CDR1 DFQATT, CDR2 SNEGSKA (reference sequence). The CDR3 loop reads CSARVGGSEQFF. The CDR3 DNA sequence: TGCAGTGCTAGAGTTGGGGGAAGTGAGCAGTTCTTC.

A single count supports this clonotype. V usage is TRBV9 and J usage is TRBJ1-2; D is perhaps TRBD1 (5 bases). The CDR3 is 17 amino acids. The V gene lost 0 bases and the J gene lost 1 base, with 16 bases spanning the gap. Germline V gene data show CDR1 as SGDLS and CDR2 as YYNGEE. CDR3 loop: CASSVGRGSSLNYGYTF. In DNA, the CDR3 is TGTGCCAGCAGCGTAGGGAGGGGATCATCCCTTAACTATGGCTACACCTTC.

With regard to this clonotype: This may arise from a read error, as a much more abundant clone is one base away. This sequence joins TRBV5-1 and TRBJ1-5; D perhaps matches TRBD1 (5 bases). The CDR3 has 13 residues. Trimming pared 6 bases from V and 4 bases from J, leaving 11 bases between. Per germline, CDR1 SGHRS and CDR2 YFSETQ. CDR3 nucleotide sequence: TGCGCCAGCATCTTAAGGGGAAATCAGCCCCAGCATTTT. Translating it yields CASILRGNQPQHF.

The genes are TRBV9 and TRBJ2-1; D unclear. The CDR3 covers 14 residues. Per germline, CDR1 SGDLS and CDR2 YYNGEE. Trimming took off 4 bases at V and 5 bases at J, with 13 bases between the two ends. CDR3 in amino acids: CASSNWFGDNEQFF. Written as DNA, the CDR3 is TGTGCCAGCAGCAACTGGTTCGGCGACAATGAGCAGTTCTTC.

This clonotype has only a few counts. V is TRBV5-1 and J is TRBJ2-3, with D perhaps TRBD1 or TRBD2 (5 bases each). V lost 4 bases and J lost 4, with 16 bases in between. Germline V gene data show CDR1 as SGHRS and CDR2 as YFSETQ. The length of the CDR3 is 15 residues. CDR3 in amino acids: CASSLIRENPDTQYF. The DNA for the CDR3 is TGCGCCAGCAGCCTCATCAGGGAGAACCCAGATACGCAGTATTTT.

As concerns this clonotype: The CDR3 carries no conserved terminal phenylalanine or tryptophan, so it likely arises from a read error. J is TRBJ2-4 and V is TRBV7-8; D possibly corresponds to TRBD2 (6 bases). The DNA end favors TRBJ2-7, so the J call may be wrong. In germline, CDR1 is SGHVS, CDR2 FQNEAQ. This CDR3 region has 11 residues. CDR3: CASGTSYEQYS. Written as DNA, the CDR3 is TGTGCCAGTGGGACTTCCTACGAGCAGTACTCC.

The J gene is TRBJ1-6, the V gene TRBV27; perhaps TRBD1 as D (5 bases). Germline V gene sequence: CDR1 MNHEY, CDR2 SMNVEV (reference sequence). This CDR3 is 11 amino acids long. Trimming cost V 6 bases and J 14 bases, with 11 bases left between them. In DNA form, the CDR3 reads TGTGCCAGCAGAAGGGGTGCAACCCTCCACTTT. Its protein product is CASRRGATLHF.

The chain links TRBV20-1 to TRBJ2-3; 10 bases map to TRBD2. Germline CDR1 and CDR2: DFQATT and SNEGSKA (reference sequence). There are 15 residues in the CDR3. The V segment lost 1 base and the J segment 5 bases; nucleotides outside the gene matches: 6. The CDR3 reads CSARGAGGPRDTQYF. The DNA for the CDR3 is TGCAGTGCTAGAGGAGCGGGGGGGCCGAGAGATACGCAGTATTTT.

This chain joins TRBV7-6 and TRBJ2-7; no firm D call. Per germline, CDR1 SGHVS and CDR2 FNYEAQ. The CDR3 has 13 residues. V was cut by 5 bases and J by 7 bases, with 15 bases left in between. CDR3 sequence reads: CASSVQSYTEQYF. The CDR3 DNA reads TGTGCCAGCAGCGTTCAGAGTTATACAGAGCAGTACTTC.

This chain links TRBV7-8 with TRBJ2-7; D remains ambiguous. The V and J ends lost 6 bases and 8 bases respectively, with 14 bases between them. The CDR3 is 12 residues long. Germline CDR1 is SGHVS and CDR2 is FQNEAQ. The CDR3 bases are TGTGCCAGCAGTGTAGTGGTGGGAAAGCAGTACTTC. This codes for CASSVVVGKQYF.

Points on this clonotype: At one end, the junction sequence differs from germline, possibly due to a read error. This chain connects TRBV7-2 to TRBJ1-2, with TRBD1 identical over 10 bases. Germline loops: CDR1 SGHTA, CDR2 FQGNSA. CDR3 length: 15 residues. The CDR3 is CAGSHGTGENYGYTF. The CDR3 DNA is TGTGCCGGCAGCCACGGGACAGGGGAGAACTATGGCTACACCTTC.

This clonotype was observed a handful of times. The CDR3 DNA reads TGTGCCAGCAGCTCCGGCGGGGGCCACGAGACCCAGTACTTC. Its translation is CASSSGGGHETQYF. The V and J genes are TRBV7-9 and TRBJ2-5; D is possibly TRBD2 (7 bases). The CDR3 has 14 residues. Between the trimmed V and J ends, which lost 4 bases and 5 bases, there was a span of 14 bases. Germline V gene data show CDR1 as SEHNR and CDR2 as FQNEAQ (reference sequence).

V is TRBV2 and J is TRBJ1-2; D is possibly TRBD1 (6 bases). This CDR3 has 15 amino acids. The germline V gene has CDR1 SNHLY and CDR2 FYNNEI. V was cut by 3 bases and J by 0 bases, with 11 bases left in between. The CDR3 protein is CASSDPQGANYGYTF. CDR3 sequence (DNA): TGTGCCAGCAGTGACCCACAGGGTGCTAACTATGGCTACACCTTC.

This clonotype came up many times. In nucleotides, the CDR3 is TGTGCCAGCAGTGATTTAGCGGGGACTTACAATGAGCAGTTCTTC. This sequence encodes CASSDLAGTYNEQFF. This chain links TRBV25-1 with TRBJ2-1; 8 bases agree with TRBD2. V was clipped by 3 bases and J by 4 bases; unmatched bases: 5. There are 15 residues in the CDR3. CDR1 and CDR2 (germline): MGHDK, SYGVNS.

The genes are TRBV4-2 and TRBJ2-3; 8 positions agree with TRBD2. CDR3 length equals 17 residues. J lost 1 base, V lost 4 bases, and 10 bases had no gene match. Germline CDR1 and CDR2: LGHNA and YNFKEQ. This CDR3 reads CASSRSYSGLGTDTQYF. The CDR3 nucleotides read TGTGCCAGCAGCCGCTCTTATTCGGGACTAGGCACAGATACGCAGTATTTT.

CDR3 nucleotide sequence: TGTGCCAGCAGCCAGGGAGGACAGGCGGATCAGCCCCAGCATTTT. Residues: CASSQGGQADQPQHF. The J gene is TRBJ1-5, the V gene TRBV4-2, with TRBD1 matching 7 bases. Germline V lookup: CDR1 LGHNA, CDR2 YNFKEQ. J was trimmed by 5 bases and V by 3 bases; bases with no gene match: 7. The CDR3 is made up of 15 amino acids.